These T cell receptor beta chains were read from a single sample in a study of cytomegalovirus exposure and HLA in healthy donors. Using immunoSEQ multiplex PCR, the repertoire was profiled, and TCRdb retains in-frame clones only, with some absent. The table records about 130,000 clones, roughly 83% of them present only once. Sequencing was performed on PBMCs. The receptors stem from a young man in good health and CMV-seropositive. Each CDR3 is given with its conserved first and last residue. D genes are given only for firm matches. Some rows mark clone size as missing; the rest say once, few, many or name a class of expanded clone.

. | TRBJ1-4 | TRBV7-6 | . | TGTGCCAGCAGGAAGGGGGCTAATGAAAAACTGTTTTTT | CASRKGANEKLFF
. | TRBJ2-2 | TRBV5-6 | . | TGTGCCAGCAGCGCGGGATCCGGGGAGCTGTTTTTT | CASSAGSGELFF
TRBD2 | TRBJ2-2 | TRBV7-3 | . | TGTGCCAGCAGCTTAGAGGCGGGGGTAACCGGGGAGCTGTTTTTT | CASSLEAGVTGELFF
TRBD1 | TRBJ2-7 | TRBV25-1 | . | TGTGCCAGCAGTGTCGGGACAGGAGAGTACTACGAGCAGTACTTC | CASSVGTGEYYEQYF
TRBD2 | TRBJ2-3 | TRBV6-5 | . | TGTGCCAGCAGATCCAGCGGGGCTTACACAGATACGCAGTATTTT | CASRSSGAYTDTQYF
. | TRBJ2-5 | TRBV6-5 | . | TGTGCCAGCAGTTACTCACAGGGGGGGGGCAGGGAGACCCAGTACTTC | CASSYSQGGGRETQYF
. | TRBJ1-2 | TRBV18 | . | TGTGCCAGCTCACCACTCACGGAGCGTAATGGCTACACCTTC | CASSPLTERNGYTF
. | TRBJ2-7 | TRBV10-2 | . | TGCGCCAGTGGAACAGGGTTAGAGCAGTACTTC | CASGTGLEQYF
TRBD2 | TRBJ2-1 | TRBV6-5 | . | TGTGCCAGCAGGCCGGGACTACTATACAATGAGCAGTTCTTC | CASRPGLLYNEQFF
TRBD1 | TRBJ1-4 | TRBV30 | . | TGTGCCTGGACGGGACAGGGCGAAAAACTGTTTTTT | CAWTGQGEKLFF
TRBD2 | TRBJ2-3 | TRBV29-1 | few | TGCAGCGTTTGGGGCGGGGGGGACACAGATACGCAGTATTTT | CSVWGGGDTDTQYF
. | TRBJ2-7 | TRBV5-6 | . | TGTGCCAGCAGCTGGAGAGTGAGCTCCTACGAGCAGTACTTC | CASSWRVSSYEQYF
. | TRBJ2-7 | TRBV7-9 | . | TGTGCCAGCAGCTCTCCCGGGAGTTACGAGCAGTACTTC | CASSSPGSYEQYF
TRBD1 | TRBJ1-1 | TRBV6-5 | . | TGTGCCAGCAGTTACTTCTGGACAGGGTCAACCACTGAAGCTTTCTTT | CASSYFWTGSTTEAFF
. | TRBJ1-5 | TRBV19 | once | TGTGCCAGTGGGAGGGGCAATCAGCCCCAGCATTTT | CASGRGNQPQHF
TRBD1 | TRBJ2-6 | TRBV28 | . | TGTGCCACTCAGGGGGACCACTCTGGGGCCAACGTCCTGACTTTC | CATQGDHSGANVLTF
. | TRBJ2-5 | TRBV7-7 | . | TGTGCCAGCAGCCCGAGGGCCGGAGAGACCCAGTACTTC | CASSPRAGETQYF
. | TRBJ2-7 | TRBV11-2 | . | TGTGCCAGCAGCTTAGATAGTCCGGTATCCTACGAGCAGTACTTC | CASSLDSPVSYEQYF
TRBD2 | TRBJ2-5 | TRBV15 | once | TGTGCCACCAGCTTATTACGGGGGGGAGAGACCCAGTACTTC | CATSLLRGGETQYF
. | TRBJ1-1 | TRBV6-1 | few | TGTGCCAGCAGTGACAGGGTTAGGGAAGCTTTCTTT | CASSDRVREAFF
TRBD1 | TRBJ2-3 | TRBV7-9 | . | TGTGCCAGCAGCTCAATCCGGGACAGCCCCACAGATACGCAGTATTTT | CASSSIRDSPTDTQYF
. | TRBJ1-1 | TRBV6-5 | . | TGTGCCAGCAGTTACGGCGGGGGAGGCACTGAAGCTTTCTTT | CASSYGGGGTEAFF
. | TRBJ1-5 | TRBV5-3 | . | TGTGCCAGAAGCCGGCCGGGAACCCTTTTGGAGCAGCCCCAGCATTTT | CARSRPGTLLEQPQHF
TRBD2 | TRBJ2-5 | TRBV27 | . | TGTGCCAGCAGCGCCTGGGGGGGAAAAGAGACCCAGTACTTC | CASSAWGGKETQYF
. | TRBJ1-1 | TRBV11-3 | few | TGTGCCAGCAGCTTAGGGACAGACAACACTGAAGCTTTCTTT | CASSLGTDNTEAFF
TRBD2 | TRBJ2-5 | TRBV10-3 | . | TGTGCCATCAGTACGGGGGGTCAAGAGACCCAGTACTTC | CAISTGGQETQYF
TRBD2 | TRBJ2-7 | TRBV5-1 | . | TGCGCCAGCAGCTTGGGGGGGGGCGAGCAGTACTTC | CASSLGGGEQYF
. | TRBJ1-3 | TRBV5-6 | . | TGTGCCAGCAGCTTGGGAAGTGCGTCAGGAGGAAACACCATATATTTT | CASSLGSASGGNTIYF
TRBD1 | TRBJ1-1 | TRBV5-1 | . | TGCGCCAGCAGCTCCGGGACAGGGGATAGTGTCACTGAAGCTTTCTTT | CASSSGTGDSVTEAFF
TRBD1 | TRBJ2-7 | TRBV5-6 | . | TGTGCCAGCAGCTCCCAAGGGACAGGGTACTACGAGCAGTACTTC | CASSSQGTGYYEQYF
TRBD2 | TRBJ2-3 | TRBV28 | . | TGTGCCAGCAGTACTTCCCGGGGGGGCCAGTTAGATACGCAGTATTTT | CASSTSRGGQLDTQYF
TRBD1 | TRBJ1-1 | TRBV6-5 | . | TGTGCCAGCAGTTACCCGCCAGGGGGTCGGAACACTGAAGCTTTCTTT | CASSYPPGGRNTEAFF
. | TRBJ1-1 | TRBV2 | few | TGTGCCAGCAGTCTCAGAGGGAACACTGAAGCTTTCTTT | CASSLRGNTEAFF
TRBD2 | TRBJ2-1 | TRBV9 | . | TGTGCCAGCAGCGTAGCGCTAGCGGGGCCCAACAATGAGCAGTTCTTC | CASSVALAGPNNEQFF
TRBD1 | TRBJ1-3 | TRBV28 | . | TGTGCCAGCAGTCTCGGGACAGGTGGAAACACCATATATTTT | CASSLGTGGNTIYF
TRBD1 | TRBJ2-5 | TRBV5-4 | once | TGTGCCAGCAGCGTGGGGGGACAGGGGGAAGAGACCCAGTACTTC | CASSVGGQGEETQYF
TRBD1 | TRBJ2-7 | TRBV5-1 | . | TGCGCCAGCAGCTTGTACTCAGCACAGGGGTACGAGCAGTACTTC | CASSLYSAQGYEQYF
. | TRBJ1-2 | TRBV25-1 | . | TGTGCCAGCAGTGGAACCGGAGGACTTGATGGCTACACCTTC | CASSGTGGLDGYTF
. | TRBJ1-1 | TRBV11-2 | once | TGTGCCAGCACCGTGGGGGCAAACACTGAAGCTTTCTTT | CASTVGANTEAFF
TRBD1 | TRBJ2-7 | TRBV15 | once | TGTGCCACCAGCAGGGCAGGGGGATCGGACGAGCAGTACTTC | CATSRAGGSDEQYF
. | TRBJ2-7 | TRBV28 | . | TGTGCCAGCAGTTCCTTGACAGGCCTCTACGAGCAGTACTTC | CASSSLTGLYEQYF
TRBD1 | TRBJ1-1 | TRBV19 | . | TGTGCCAGTAGTATTTGGGCTACAGGGGCGAGGAACACTGAAGCTTTCTTT | CASSIWATGARNTEAFF
. | TRBJ1-5 | TRBV6-1 | few | TGTGCCAGTCGAAGGGACTGGGGCAATCAGCCCCAGCATTTT | CASRRDWGNQPQHF
. | TRBJ1-1 | TRBV5-1 | . | TGCGCCAGCAGCGGCCGAACGACAGTTAACACTGAAGCTTTCTTT | CASSGRTTVNTEAFF
TRBD2 | TRBJ2-1 | TRBV5-8 | . | TGTGCCAGCAGCTTGGAAACCAGGAGTAGCGGGGGGTACAATGAGCAGTTCTTC | CASSLETRSSGGYNEQFF
. | TRBJ2-7 | TRBV27 | . | TGTGCCAGCAGTGGAGGCTCCTACGAGCAGTACTTC | CASSGGSYEQYF
. | TRBJ2-5 | TRBV28 | . | TGTGCCAGCAGTTCGTTCCCGGAGCGAGAGACCCAGTACTTC | CASSSFPERETQYF
TRBD1 | TRBJ1-1 | TRBV28 | . | TGTGCCAGCACAGGGACAGGTGTGAACACTGAAGCTTTCTTT | CASTGTGVNTEAFF
TRBD1 | TRBJ2-1 | TRBV7-2 | . | TGTGCCAGCACAAGGGGGACAGGGGACTACAATGAGCAGTTCTTC | CASTRGTGDYNEQFF
. | TRBJ2-6 | TRBV11-2 | few | TGTGCCAGCAGCTTAGAAGGAGAGGCAGGGAACTCTGGGGCCAACGTCCTGACTTTC | CASSLEGEAGNSGANVLTF
TRBD1 | TRBJ2-1 | TRBV10-3 | . | TGTGCCATCAGGGGACAGGGGGCCTGGAATGAGCAGTTCTTC | CAIRGQGAWNEQFF
. | TRBJ1-5 | TRBV28 | . | TGTGCCAGCAGTTGGGGGGGCAATCAGCCCCAGCATTTT | CASSWGGNQPQHF
TRBD1 | TRBJ1-2 | TRBV10-3 | . | TGTGCCATCAGTGAGTCTTTTGGGGACAGTTATGGCTACACCTTC | CAISESFGDSYGYTF
. | TRBJ1-6 | TRBV19 | . | TGTGCCAGTAGTATAGTCCAGGGAGGAGATTCACCCCTCCACTTT | CASSIVQGGDSPLHF
TRBD1 | TRBJ1-1 | TRBV10-1 | . | TGCGCCAGCAGTGAGTCAGGGACAGGGGGTAGGAACACTGAAGCTTTCTTT | CASSESGTGGRNTEAFF
. | TRBJ1-5 | TRBV2 | . | TGTGCCAGCAGTGAAAGTCACCCAGGGGATTGGAATCAGCCCCAGCATTTT | CASSESHPGDWNQPQHF
TRBD1 | TRBJ2-2 | TRBV7-3 | . | TGTGCCAGCAGACCTCAGGGGGCGACCGGGGAGCTGTTTTTT | CASRPQGATGELFF
TRBD1 | TRBJ1-1 | TRBV29-1 | few | TGCAGCGCTCCACAGGGGGCCGGCACTGAAGCTTTCTTT | CSAPQGAGTEAFF
. | TRBJ1-5 | TRBV5-6 | . | TGTGCCAGCAGCTTGTGGGCAGGGTCCAATCAGCCCCAGCATTTT | CASSLWAGSNQPQHF